These 9 T cell receptor beta chains originate from one sample sequenced in a study of patients and donors after allogeneic stem cell transplantation. TCRdb analysed the RT-PCR reads with MiXCR anew, one entry per CDR3 protein. The sample contains 150,000 to 200,000 distinct CDR3 sequences, approximately 28% of which appear only once. The material sequenced was blood, either unsorted or a sorted T cell fraction (not recorded which). Source of these receptors: a human donor who was either an allogeneic HSCT recipient or a stem cell or donor lymphocyte infusion donor (not recorded which). It is not recorded whose cells these are; they may come from a transplant donor.

This chain connects TRBV6-5 to TRBJ2-5; 10 nucleotides match TRBD2. Germline V CDR1 and CDR2: MNHEY, SVGAGI. The CDR3 is made up of 17 amino acids. The trim removed 6 bases at V and 5 bases at J, leaving 15 bases unmatched. CDR3 coding DNA: TGTGCCAGCAGCTACGGACTAGCGGAGTCACCTGATGAGACCCAGTACTTC. Translating it yields CASSYGLAESPDETQYF.

This clonotype was found a few times. The genes are TRBV5-1 and TRBJ2-3, with 8 bases identical to TRBD1. Germline trimming cut 4 bases from V and 2 bases from J; bases unmatched to any gene: 3. Germline lookup yields CDR1 SGHRS and CDR2 YFSETQ. The CDR3 extends over 14 amino acids. The DNA for the CDR3 is TGCGCCAGCAGCCGGGACAGGTTCACAGATACGCAGTATTTT. Residues: CASSRDRFTDTQYF.

The chain is built from TRBV5-4 and TRBJ2-7, with 13 bases lining up with TRBD2. The junction had 3 bases not matched to a gene; V was cut back by 3 bases and J by 0 bases. Looked up from germline, CDR1 is SGHNT and CDR2 is YYREEE (reference sequence). This CDR3 has 16 amino acids. In DNA, the CDR3 is TGTGCCAGCAGCTCCGGACTAGCGGGAGTCTCCTACGAGCAGTACTTC. This translates into CASSSGLAGVSYEQYF.

This clonotype was recorded a few times. The V and J genes are TRBV20-1 and TRBJ1-5, with 10 bases that match TRBD1. This CDR3 has 15 residues. The germline gives CDR1 DFQATT, CDR2 SNEGSKA (reference sequence). V shed 6 bases and J 0 bases; nucleotides not matched to a gene: 5. The CDR3 coding sequence is TGCAGTGCCAGGACAGGGGGAAGTAGCAATCAGCCCCAGCATTTT. Protein: CSARTGGSSNQPQHF.

Relative to its sample, this clonotype is medium-sized (0.01 to 0.1%). The chain joins TRBV20-1 to TRBJ2-7; 8 positions match TRBD2. Per the germline V gene, CDR1 is DFQATT and CDR2 is SNEGSKA (reference sequence). This CDR3 region has 14 residues. V lost 3 bases, J lost 1 base, and 5 bases stayed unmatched. CDR3 in amino acids: CSARLAGYSYEQYF. The CDR3, as DNA: TGCAGTGCTAGGCTAGCGGGTTATTCCTACGAGCAGTACTTC.

The CDR3 is CASSFRLAGDYNEQFF. CDR3 coding DNA: TGTGCCAGCAGTTTTAGACTAGCGGGAGACTACAATGAGCAGTTCTTC. The V gene is TRBV12-3 or TRBV12-4, the J gene TRBJ2-1, with 12 bases fitting TRBD2. Trimming removed 3 bases from V and 3 bases from J; junction bases left unmatched: 3. This CDR3 region has 16 residues.

The V gene is TRBV24-1, the J gene TRBJ2-5; 8 bases map to TRBD1. Germline lookup yields CDR1 KGHDR and CDR2 SFDVKD. This CDR3 is built from 15 residues. J lost 5 bases, V lost 2 bases, and 6 bases had no gene match. This CDR3 is CATSDSQGARETQYF. CDR3 in DNA: TGTGCCACCAGTGATTCTCAGGGGGCGAGGGAGACCCAGTACTTC.

In this sample, this clonotype turned up a few times. The gene calls are TRBV12-3 or TRBV12-4 and TRBJ1-4; tentative D call: TRBD1 (6 bases). This CDR3 spans 14 amino acids. The V gene lost 5 bases and the J gene lost 7 bases, with 14 bases spanning the gap. CDR3 sequence: CASSGGRGSEKLFF. As DNA, the CDR3 is TGTGCCAGCAGTGGTGGCAGGGGATCTGAAAAACTGTTTTTT.

The gene calls are TRBV2 and TRBJ2-3; D call uncertain. V lost 3 bases and J lost 7, with 8 bases in between. There are 12 residues in the CDR3. Germline CDR1 SNHLY, CDR2 FYNNEI. As DNA, the CDR3 is TGTGCCAGCAGTGAGAATGATTATACGCAGTATTTT. Translation gives CASSENDYTQYF.